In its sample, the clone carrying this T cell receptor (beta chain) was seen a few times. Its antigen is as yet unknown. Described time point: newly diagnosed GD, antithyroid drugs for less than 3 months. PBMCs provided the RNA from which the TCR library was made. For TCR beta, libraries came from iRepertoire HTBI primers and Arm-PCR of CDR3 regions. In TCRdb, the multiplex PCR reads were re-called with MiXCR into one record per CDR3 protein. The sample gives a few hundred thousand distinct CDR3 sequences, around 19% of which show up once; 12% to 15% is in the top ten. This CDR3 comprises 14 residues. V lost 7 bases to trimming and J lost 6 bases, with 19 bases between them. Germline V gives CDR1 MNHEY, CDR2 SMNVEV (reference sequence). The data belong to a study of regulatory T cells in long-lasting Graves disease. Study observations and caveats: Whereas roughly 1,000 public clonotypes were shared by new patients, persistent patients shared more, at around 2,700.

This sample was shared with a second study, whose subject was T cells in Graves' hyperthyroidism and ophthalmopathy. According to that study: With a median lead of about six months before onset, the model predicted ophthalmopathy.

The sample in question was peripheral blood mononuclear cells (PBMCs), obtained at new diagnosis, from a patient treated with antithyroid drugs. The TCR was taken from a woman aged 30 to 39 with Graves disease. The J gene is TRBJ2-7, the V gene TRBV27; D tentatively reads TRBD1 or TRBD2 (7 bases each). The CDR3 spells CASTPGGGGSEQYF. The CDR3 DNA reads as TGTGCCAGCACCCCCGGGGGAGGGGGCTCCGAGCAGTACTTC.